These T cell receptor beta chains were read from a single sample in a study of blood T cell repertoires in COVID-19. TCRdb keeps only in-frame clones here, not all; method: immunoSEQ multiplex PCR. Of about 170,000 clones in the sample, about four fifths were seen once. Material for sequencing was peripheral blood. These receptors came from a human donor with acute or convalescent COVID-19. The donor label of this sample is uncertain. The CDR3 runs from the conserved cysteine through the conserved F or W. Each record gives: D gene, V gene, clone size, J gene, CDR3 protein, CDR3 DNA. A D gene is named only where the DNA matches it firmly. For some rows the clone size is stated as once, few or many, or as a class when expanded; others skip it.

D gene: TRBD1
V gene: TRBV27
clone size: NA
J gene: TRBJ1-3
CDR3 protein: CASSPNRGYTIYF
CDR3 DNA: TGTGCCAGCAGTCCAAACAGGGGATACACCATATATTTT

D gene: NA
V gene: TRBV30
clone size: once
J gene: TRBJ1-6
CDR3 protein: CAWRGRTEASPLHF
CDR3 DNA: TGTGCCTGGAGAGGAAGGACAGAAGCTTCACCCCTCCACTTT

D gene: NA
V gene: TRBV7-6
clone size: NA
J gene: TRBJ1-2
CDR3 protein: CASSSDGYTF
CDR3 DNA: TGTGCCAGCAGCTCGGATGGCTACACCTTC

D gene: TRBD1
V gene: TRBV3-1/TRBV3-2
clone size: NA
J gene: TRBJ2-5
CDR3 protein: CASSHFITGGQETQYF
CDR3 DNA: TGTGCCAGCAGCCACTTCATCACAGGGGGGCAAGAGACCCAGTACTTC

D gene: TRBD1
V gene: TRBV30
clone size: NA
J gene: TRBJ2-2
CDR3 protein: CAWSEGTASGELFF
CDR3 DNA: TGTGCCTGGAGCGAAGGGACAGCCTCCGGGGAGCTGTTTTTT

D gene: TRBD2
V gene: TRBV7-2
clone size: NA
J gene: TRBJ2-7
CDR3 protein: CASSLGTSAGPTKYF
CDR3 DNA: TGTGCCAGCAGCTTAGGGACTAGCGCAGGCCCTACGAAGTACTTC

D gene: TRBD1
V gene: TRBV5-4
clone size: NA
J gene: TRBJ1-1
CDR3 protein: CASSPEGALPTEAFF
CDR3 DNA: TGTGCCAGCAGCCCCGAGGGGGCCCTCCCGACTGAAGCTTTCTTT

D gene: NA
V gene: TRBV2
clone size: NA
J gene: TRBJ2-7
CDR3 protein: CASGRTYEQYF
CDR3 DNA: TGTGCCAGCGGCAGAACCTACGAGCAGTACTTC

D gene: NA
V gene: TRBV9
clone size: NA
J gene: TRBJ1-5
CDR3 protein: CASSEGLEHQPQHF
CDR3 DNA: TGTGCCAGCAGCGAGGGGTTAGAGCATCAGCCCCAGCATTTT

D gene: NA
V gene: TRBV7-2
clone size: NA
J gene: TRBJ2-7
CDR3 protein: CASSTPGAPYEQYF
CDR3 DNA: TGTGCCAGCAGCACGCCAGGTGCACCCTACGAGCAGTACTTC

D gene: TRBD2
V gene: TRBV15
clone size: few
J gene: TRBJ2-3
CDR3 protein: CATSMTRGAAGGADTQYF
CDR3 DNA: TGTGCCACCAGCATGACCCGCGGGGCAGCGGGAGGAGCAGATACGCAGTATTTT

D gene: TRBD1
V gene: TRBV5-1
clone size: NA
J gene: TRBJ1-6
CDR3 protein: CASSSGTGDSPLHF
CDR3 DNA: TGCGCCAGCAGTTCCGGGACAGGAGATTCACCCCTCCACTTT

D gene: NA
V gene: TRBV3-1/TRBV3-2
clone size: NA
J gene: TRBJ1-6
CDR3 protein: CASSPSDTYNSPLHF
CDR3 DNA: TGTGCCAGCAGCCCTTCAGATACCTATAATTCACCCCTCCACTTT

D gene: NA
V gene: TRBV7-9
clone size: NA
J gene: TRBJ1-2
CDR3 protein: CASSLASTVYGYTF
CDR3 DNA: TGTGCCAGCAGCTTAGCGTCGACAGTCTATGGCTACACCTTC

D gene: TRBD1
V gene: TRBV11-2
clone size: NA
J gene: TRBJ1-1
CDR3 protein: CASSLGTGGYTEAFF
CDR3 DNA: TGTGCCAGCAGCCTCGGGACAGGGGGCTACACTGAAGCTTTCTTT

D gene: TRBD1
V gene: TRBV28
clone size: few
J gene: TRBJ2-7
CDR3 protein: CASKVGQGVYEQYF
CDR3 DNA: TGTGCCAGCAAGGTGGGGCAGGGGGTGTACGAGCAGTACTTC

D gene: TRBD2
V gene: TRBV6-1
clone size: NA
J gene: TRBJ2-5
CDR3 protein: CASSELGLAIQYF
CDR3 DNA: TGTGCCAGCAGTGAACTAGGACTAGCGATCCAGTACTTC

D gene: NA
V gene: TRBV25-1
clone size: NA
J gene: TRBJ1-2
CDR3 protein: CASSGGAFYGYTF
CDR3 DNA: TGTGCCAGCAGTGGAGGTGCTTTCTATGGCTACACCTTC

D gene: NA
V gene: TRBV19
clone size: once
J gene: TRBJ1-3
CDR3 protein: CGPGGGGSGNTIYF
CDR3 DNA: TGTGGCCCCGGTGGGGGGGGGTCTGGAAACACCATATATTTT

D gene: NA
V gene: TRBV6-4
clone size: NA
J gene: TRBJ1-5
CDR3 protein: CASTPGQPQHF
CDR3 DNA: TGTGCCAGCACCCCCGGTCAGCCCCAGCATTTT

D gene: TRBD2
V gene: TRBV6-6
clone size: NA
J gene: TRBJ2-1
CDR3 protein: CASSYLASGNDEQFF
CDR3 DNA: TGTGCCAGCAGTTACCTCGCTAGCGGGAATGATGAGCAGTTCTTC

D gene: NA
V gene: TRBV28
clone size: NA
J gene: TRBJ2-7
CDR3 protein: CASRGPGLSYEQYF
CDR3 DNA: TGTGCCAGCAGGGGTCCGGGACTTTCCTACGAGCAGTACTTC

D gene: TRBD1
V gene: TRBV6-5
clone size: NA
J gene: TRBJ2-4
CDR3 protein: CASTTIGQGDIQYF
CDR3 DNA: TGTGCCAGCACCACAATCGGACAGGGAGACATTCAGTACTTC

D gene: NA
V gene: TRBV30
clone size: NA
J gene: TRBJ1-5
CDR3 protein: CAWSRWGGVDQPQHF
CDR3 DNA: TGTGCCTGGAGTCGATGGGGGGGAGTTGATCAGCCCCAGCATTTT

D gene: TRBD2
V gene: TRBV11-2
clone size: NA
J gene: TRBJ2-1
CDR3 protein: CASSPGLAGVNEQFF
CDR3 DNA: TGTGCCAGCAGCCCAGGACTAGCGGGAGTTAATGAGCAGTTCTTC

D gene: NA
V gene: TRBV6-2/TRBV6-3
clone size: once
J gene: TRBJ1-5
CDR3 protein: CASSRTDNQPQHF
CDR3 DNA: TGTGCCAGCAGCCGGACAGACAATCAGCCCCAGCATTTT

D gene: NA
V gene: TRBV6-6
clone size: NA
J gene: TRBJ1-6
CDR3 protein: CASRGRQSSYNSPLHF
CDR3 DNA: TGTGCCAGCAGAGGTCGACAGAGCTCCTATAATTCACCCCTCCACTTT

D gene: NA
V gene: TRBV4-1
clone size: NA
J gene: TRBJ2-3
CDR3 protein: CASSQDGRLGGDTQYF
CDR3 DNA: TGCGCCAGCAGCCAAGATGGTCGGCTGGGGGGAGATACGCAGTATTTT

D gene: NA
V gene: TRBV7-9
clone size: NA
J gene: TRBJ2-3
CDR3 protein: CASSLTGFTDTQYF
CDR3 DNA: TGTGCCAGCAGCTTAACCGGTTTCACAGATACGCAGTATTTT

D gene: TRBD1
V gene: TRBV2
clone size: NA
J gene: TRBJ1-5
CDR3 protein: CASSQGQGNQPQHF
CDR3 DNA: TGTGCCAGCAGTCAGGGACAGGGAAATCAGCCCCAGCATTTT

D gene: TRBD1
V gene: TRBV29-1
clone size: NA
J gene: TRBJ1-5
CDR3 protein: CSVGSTGNQPQHF
CDR3 DNA: TGCAGCGTTGGGTCGACAGGGAATCAGCCCCAGCATTTT

D gene: TRBD2
V gene: TRBV5-4
clone size: NA
J gene: TRBJ2-1
CDR3 protein: CASSLGLAGDEQFF
CDR3 DNA: TGTGCCAGCAGCTTGGGACTAGCGGGAGATGAGCAGTTCTTC

D gene: NA
V gene: TRBV19
clone size: once
J gene: TRBJ1-5
CDR3 protein: CASSILSRGGNQPQHF
CDR3 DNA: TGTGCCAGTAGTATACTCAGCAGGGGAGGCAATCAGCCCCAGCATTTT

D gene: NA
V gene: TRBV2
clone size: NA
J gene: TRBJ1-2
CDR3 protein: CASSVDSVHYTF
CDR3 DNA: TGTGCCAGCAGTGTAGACAGCGTGCACTACACCTTC

D gene: TRBD1
V gene: TRBV28
clone size: NA
J gene: TRBJ2-7
CDR3 protein: CASSINRGEQYF
CDR3 DNA: TGTGCCAGCAGTATCAACAGGGGAGAGCAGTACTTC

D gene: NA
V gene: TRBV5-1
clone size: NA
J gene: TRBJ1-1
CDR3 protein: CASSLRAEGEAFF
CDR3 DNA: TGCGCCAGCAGCTTGCGGGCGGAGGGTGAAGCTTTCTTT

D gene: NA
V gene: TRBV5-5
clone size: NA
J gene: TRBJ1-5
CDR3 protein: CASSLGQSTNNQPQHF
CDR3 DNA: TGTGCCAGCAGCTTGGGACAGTCGACAAATAATCAGCCCCAGCATTTT

D gene: TRBD2
V gene: TRBV7-3
clone size: NA
J gene: TRBJ2-7
CDR3 protein: CASSMAGGAGVPEQYF
CDR3 DNA: TGTGCCAGCAGCATGGCTGGAGGAGCGGGAGTCCCCGAGCAGTACTTC

D gene: TRBD1
V gene: TRBV28
clone size: NA
J gene: TRBJ2-7
CDR3 protein: CASSLMGQGFYEQYF
CDR3 DNA: TGTGCCAGCAGTTTAATGGGACAGGGGTTCTACGAGCAGTACTTC

D gene: NA
V gene: TRBV19
clone size: NA
J gene: TRBJ1-6
CDR3 protein: CASSIYRATGPDSPLHF
CDR3 DNA: TGTGCCAGTAGTATTTACAGGGCCACTGGGCCGGATTCACCCCTCCACTTT

D gene: TRBD2
V gene: TRBV9
clone size: NA
J gene: TRBJ2-3
CDR3 protein: CASSPVAGASTDTQYF
CDR3 DNA: TGTGCCAGCAGCCCGGTAGCGGGGGCTAGCACAGATACGCAGTATTTT

D gene: TRBD1
V gene: TRBV6-5
clone size: NA
J gene: TRBJ2-7
CDR3 protein: CASSYSSRGQLEQYF
CDR3 DNA: TGTGCCAGCAGTTACTCCAGCAGGGGGCAGCTCGAGCAGTACTTC

D gene: TRBD2
V gene: TRBV5-1
clone size: once
J gene: TRBJ2-1
CDR3 protein: CASSPGRGSGITYNEQFF
CDR3 DNA: TGCGCCAGCAGCCCCGGGAGGGGGAGCGGGATTACCTACAATGAGCAGTTCTTC

D gene: NA
V gene: TRBV6-5
clone size: few
J gene: TRBJ1-2
CDR3 protein: CASRAGGGYGYTF
CDR3 DNA: TGTGCCAGCAGGGCCGGAGGCGGCTATGGCTACACCTTC

D gene: NA
V gene: TRBV19
clone size: NA
J gene: TRBJ1-3
CDR3 protein: CASKPRITGNTIYF
CDR3 DNA: TGTGCCAGTAAACCCAGGATCACTGGAAACACCATATATTTT

D gene: NA
V gene: TRBV2
clone size: NA
J gene: TRBJ2-7
CDR3 protein: CASSGLPQGAEQYF
CDR3 DNA: TGTGCCAGCAGTGGTCTCCCACAGGGAGCCGAGCAGTACTTC

D gene: TRBD1
V gene: TRBV29-1
clone size: NA
J gene: TRBJ1-2
CDR3 protein: CSVNHPTGGFGYTF
CDR3 DNA: TGCAGCGTCAATCACCCAACAGGGGGCTTTGGCTACACCTTC

D gene: NA
V gene: TRBV18
clone size: NA
J gene: TRBJ1-4
CDR3 protein: CASSPPSPGSTNEKLFF
CDR3 DNA: TGTGCCAGCTCACCACCGAGCCCGGGGTCAACTAATGAAAAACTGTTTTTT

D gene: NA
V gene: TRBV5-6
clone size: NA
J gene: TRBJ2-7
CDR3 protein: CASSTGTYEQYF
CDR3 DNA: TGTGCCAGCAGCACAGGGACCTACGAGCAGTACTTC

D gene: NA
V gene: TRBV27
clone size: NA
J gene: TRBJ1-3
CDR3 protein: CASSLAGRSGNTIYF
CDR3 DNA: TGTGCCAGCAGTTTAGCGGGAAGGTCTGGAAACACCATATATTTT

D gene: NA
V gene: TRBV5-1
clone size: once
J gene: TRBJ2-7
CDR3 protein: CASSLALGGGSYEQYF
CDR3 DNA: TGCGCCAGCAGCTTGGCTCTCGGGGGAGGATCCTACGAGCAGTACTTC

D gene: NA
V gene: TRBV14
clone size: NA
J gene: TRBJ2-2
CDR3 protein: CASSQLPQGTGELFF
CDR3 DNA: TGTGCCAGCAGCCAGCTACCACAGGGAACCGGGGAGCTGTTTTTT

D gene: NA
V gene: TRBV27
clone size: few
J gene: TRBJ1-6
CDR3 protein: CASSYSTGSDLSPLHF
CDR3 DNA: TGTGCCAGCAGTTACTCGACAGGATCCGACCTTTCACCCCTCCACTTT

D gene: TRBD2
V gene: TRBV5-1
clone size: NA
J gene: TRBJ2-1
CDR3 protein: CASSLGGSGGYNEQFF
CDR3 DNA: TGCGCCAGCAGCTTGGGGGGGAGCGGGGGCTACAATGAGCAGTTCTTC

D gene: NA
V gene: TRBV7-9
clone size: NA
J gene: TRBJ2-7
CDR3 protein: CASSLAGARYQEF
CDR3 DNA: TGTGCCAGCAGCTTAGCGGGGGCAAGGTACCAGGAGTTC